The 4 T cell receptor beta chains below all came from one sample that was sequenced in a study of blood T cell repertoires in COVID-19. Method: immunoSEQ multiplex PCR; TCRdb's copy keeps in-frame clones and lacks some. The data contain roughly 190,000 clones, 87% of them singletons. Sequencing was carried out using peripheral blood. All receptors come from a man in his late teens or twenties with active or convalescent COVID-19.

CDR3 sequence: CAISRGPSPLHF. The CDR3 nucleotides read TGCGCCATCTCTAGGGGGCCGTCACCCCTCCACTTT. V is TRBV10-2 and J is TRBJ1-6; 7 bases match TRBD1. Germline trimming cut 10 bases from V and 10 bases from J; bases unmatched to any gene: 7. The CDR3 spans 12 residues. Germline V lookup: CDR1 WSHSY, CDR2 SAAADI.

The chain joins TRBV29-1 to TRBJ2-1; D is possibly TRBD1 (5 bases). Trimming shortened V by 3 bases and J by 2 bases, and 8 bases separated the two germline ends. The germline V gene has CDR1 SQVTM and CDR2 ANQGSEA. This CDR3 has 13 residues. For the CDR3, the DNA is TGCAGCGTTGATAGGGGCACCTACAATGAGCAGTTCTTC. This encodes CSVDRGTYNEQFF.

As regards this clone: At one boundary the junction diverges from the germline segment, which might be a read error. The rearrangement links TRBV7-7 to TRBJ1-3; D is uncertain. Looked up from germline, CDR1 is SSHAT and CDR2 is FNYEAQ (reference sequence). The CDR3 has 14 amino acids. The DNA of the CDR3 is TGTGCTAGCAGCTTAGACGGCTCTGGAAACACCATATATTTT. It yields the protein CASSLDGSGNTIYF.

A few counts support this clone. The V call is TRBV7-2, the J call TRBJ1-1; D gene uncertain. With 3 bases removed from V and 0 bases from J, the gap between germline ends came to 11 bases. This CDR3 has 15 amino acids. Looked up from germline, CDR1 is SGHTA and CDR2 is FQGNSA. CDR3 DNA sequence: TGTGCCAGCAGCTTTAACACAATCATGAACACTGAAGCTTTCTTT. It codes for CASSFNTIMNTEAFF.